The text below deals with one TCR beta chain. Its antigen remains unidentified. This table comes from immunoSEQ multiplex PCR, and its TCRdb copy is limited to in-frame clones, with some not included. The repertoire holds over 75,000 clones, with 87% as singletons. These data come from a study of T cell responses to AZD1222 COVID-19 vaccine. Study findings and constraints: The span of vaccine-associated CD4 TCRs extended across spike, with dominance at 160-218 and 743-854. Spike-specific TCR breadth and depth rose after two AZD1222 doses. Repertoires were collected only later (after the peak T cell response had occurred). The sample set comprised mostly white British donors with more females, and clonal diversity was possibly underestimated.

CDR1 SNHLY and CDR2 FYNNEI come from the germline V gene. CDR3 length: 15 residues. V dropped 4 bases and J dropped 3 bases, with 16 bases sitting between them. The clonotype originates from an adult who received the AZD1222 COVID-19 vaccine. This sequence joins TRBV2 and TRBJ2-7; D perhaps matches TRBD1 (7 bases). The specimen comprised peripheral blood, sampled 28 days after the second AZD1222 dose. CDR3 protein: CASSGQGGRNYEQYF. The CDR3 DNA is TGTGCCAGCAGTGGACAGGGAGGCAGGAACTACGAGCAGTACTTC.